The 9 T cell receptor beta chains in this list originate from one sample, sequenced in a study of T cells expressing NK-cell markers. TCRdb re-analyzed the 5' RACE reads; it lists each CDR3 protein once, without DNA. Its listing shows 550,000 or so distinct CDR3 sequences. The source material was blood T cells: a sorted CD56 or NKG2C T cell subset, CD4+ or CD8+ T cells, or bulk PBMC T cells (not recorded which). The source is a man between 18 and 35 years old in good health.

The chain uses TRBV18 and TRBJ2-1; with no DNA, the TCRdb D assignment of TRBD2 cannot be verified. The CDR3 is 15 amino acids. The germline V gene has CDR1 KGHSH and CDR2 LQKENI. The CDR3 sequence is CASSPESGSLNEQFF.

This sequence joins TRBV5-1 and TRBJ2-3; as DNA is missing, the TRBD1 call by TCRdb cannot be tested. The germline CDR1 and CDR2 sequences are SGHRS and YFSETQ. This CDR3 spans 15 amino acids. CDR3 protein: CASSADRLNTDTQYF.

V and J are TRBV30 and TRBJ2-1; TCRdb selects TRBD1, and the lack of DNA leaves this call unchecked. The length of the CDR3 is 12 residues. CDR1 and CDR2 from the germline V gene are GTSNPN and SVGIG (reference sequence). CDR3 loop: CAYTPIYNEQFF.

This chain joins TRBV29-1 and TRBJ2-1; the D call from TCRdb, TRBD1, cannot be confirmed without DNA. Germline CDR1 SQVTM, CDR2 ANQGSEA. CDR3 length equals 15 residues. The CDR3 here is CSVGAGTASYNEQFF.

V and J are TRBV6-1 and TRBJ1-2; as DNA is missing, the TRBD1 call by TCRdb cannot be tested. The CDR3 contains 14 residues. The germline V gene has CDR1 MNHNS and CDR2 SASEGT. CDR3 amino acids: CASRRTTGTYGYTF.

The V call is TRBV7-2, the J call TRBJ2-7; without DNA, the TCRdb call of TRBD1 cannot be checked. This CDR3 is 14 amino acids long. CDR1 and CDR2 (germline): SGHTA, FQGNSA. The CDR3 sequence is CASRRQGGLYEQYF.

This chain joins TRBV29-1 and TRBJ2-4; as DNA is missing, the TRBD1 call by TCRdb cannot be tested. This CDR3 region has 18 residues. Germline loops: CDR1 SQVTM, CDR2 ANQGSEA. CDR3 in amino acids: CSVEEGRGGPVAKNIQYF.

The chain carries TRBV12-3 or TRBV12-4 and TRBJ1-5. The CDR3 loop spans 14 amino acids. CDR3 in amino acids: CASSLAGGNQPQHF.

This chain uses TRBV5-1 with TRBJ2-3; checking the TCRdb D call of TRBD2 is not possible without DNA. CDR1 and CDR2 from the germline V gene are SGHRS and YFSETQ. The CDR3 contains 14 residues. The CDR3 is CASTSGGVTDTQYF.